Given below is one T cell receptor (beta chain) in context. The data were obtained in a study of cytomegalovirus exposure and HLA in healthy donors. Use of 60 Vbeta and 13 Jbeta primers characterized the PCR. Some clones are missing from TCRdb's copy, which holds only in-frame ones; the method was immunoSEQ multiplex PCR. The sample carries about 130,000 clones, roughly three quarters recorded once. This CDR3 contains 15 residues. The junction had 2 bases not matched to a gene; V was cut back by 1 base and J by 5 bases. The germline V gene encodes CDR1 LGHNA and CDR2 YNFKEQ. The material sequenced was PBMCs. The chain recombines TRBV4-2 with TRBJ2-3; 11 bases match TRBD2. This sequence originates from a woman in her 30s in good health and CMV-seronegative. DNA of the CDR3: TGTGCCAGCAGCCAAGGGGGGACTAGCGGAGATACGCAGTATTTT. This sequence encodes CASSQGGTSGDTQYF.